This is a list of T cell receptor beta chains from one sample in a study of monozygotic twins with inflammatory bowel disease. TCRdb re-called the 5' RACE reads and shows each CDR3 protein once, DNA omitted. The sample has about 330,000 distinct CDR3 sequences. The specimen was blood. These receptors came from a human donor with ulcerative colitis or Crohn's disease, or a healthy co-twin of an affected twin (not recorded which). CDR3s include the opening cysteine and the closing phenylalanine or tryptophan. Each record gives: J gene, V gene, CDR3 length, CDR3 protein.

TRBJ2-7	TRBV5-1	14	CASSLDSGWDEQYF
TRBJ2-7	TRBV11-2	16	CASSLDWQGGIYEQYF
TRBJ2-4	TRBV4-3	15	CASSQGPWDNDIQYF
TRBJ1-5	TRBV19	12	CASSMGRQPQHF
TRBJ2-5	TRBV5-5	15	CASSLGTGEVETQYF
TRBJ2-5	TRBV28	14	CASSFTPYQETQYF
TRBJ1-5	TRBV30	14	CAWSPWGANQPQHF
TRBJ2-1	TRBV5-4	14	CASSPRQTTDEQFF
TRBJ1-5	TRBV7-2	12	CASSFRGASQHF
TRBJ1-2	TRBV2	13	CASSEAPAGGYTF
TRBJ2-2	TRBV4-1	18	CASSHLPGQGRNTGELFF
TRBJ1-5	TRBV9	17	CASSVAHPGRTNQPQHF
TRBJ2-3	TRBV5-1	16	CASSLGNRGRTDTQYF
TRBJ2-3	TRBV4-1	14	CASSRVGATDTQYF
TRBJ1-2	TRBV7-8	15	CASSLGQVHRDGYTF
TRBJ1-1	TRBV29-1	14	CSVEQTEIGSEAFF
TRBJ2-1	TRBV4-1	18	CASSHPLKGDGYYNEQFF
TRBJ1-5	TRBV15	17	CATSRARGVESNQPQHF
TRBJ2-5	TRBV7-8	15	CASSFTSGVQETQYF
TRBJ1-2	TRBV28	15	CASFNLFDRDYGYTF
TRBJ2-7	TRBV29-1	14	CSVGWGQGDYEQYF
TRBJ1-5	TRBV5-1	15	CASRASGDSNQPQHF
TRBJ1-1	TRBV19	14	CASSNGRRGTEAFF
TRBJ2-2	TRBV7-9	12	CASSSSTWELFF
TRBJ2-1	TRBV11-2	17	CASSLKVGQAYLDEQFF
TRBJ2-7	TRBV11-1	12	CASSRQGGEQYF
TRBJ2-1	TRBV28	14	CASSLSRTSGEQFF
TRBJ1-2	TRBV4-3	14	CASSQEAGFGGYTF
TRBJ2-2	TRBV13	16	CASSLDGRLNTGELFF
TRBJ1-4	TRBV29-1	11	CSVVQDTKLFF
TRBJ2-3	TRBV7-2	16	CASSSQAGLAGVVQYF
TRBJ2-7	TRBV9	15	CASSVSAGQPYEQYF
TRBJ1-1	TRBV19	14	CASTARGSNTEAFF
TRBJ1-3	TRBV20-1	15	CSASRGEFSGNTIYF
TRBJ2-3	TRBV11-2	16	CASSHPSGSFTDTQYF
TRBJ1-5	TRBV28	11	CATGGEQPQHF
TRBJ2-7	TRBV6-1	15	CASRSIPGAAYEQYF
TRBJ1-1	TRBV6-1	14	CASSLEQGSTEAFF
TRBJ2-1	TRBV5-1	15	CASSLVAGTYNEQFF
TRBJ2-3	TRBV6-5	13	CASSTSGGDTQYF
TRBJ1-1	TRBV3-1	14	CASSRVRGRTEAFF
TRBJ1-5	TRBV25-1	16	CASSGTGLHGNQPQHF
TRBJ1-3	TRBV5-1	13	CASSFLSGNTIYF
TRBJ2-7	TRBV4-2	18	CASSQDRALSGRAGEQYF
TRBJ2-1	TRBV7-6	17	CASSFTKSNRADNEQFF